This note documents a single T cell receptor (beta chain) sequence. What it binds is unknown. Germline CDR1 reads DFQATT; CDR2 reads SNEGSKA (reference sequence). V shed 6 bases, J shed 3 bases, and the junction held 3 bases outside the gene matches. CDR3 length equals 13 residues. The source of the sample is a study of T cells in Graves' hyperthyroidism and ophthalmopathy. The study, taken as a whole, reports: Most thyroid clonotypes expanded above 0.001 appeared in blood too. For ophthalmopathy, model prediction preceded onset by a median 6.5 months.

Amplified regions were TCR beta CDR3 sequences from RNA transcripts. Using the HTBI primer set, a first-round RT-PCR was run on the TCR CDR3. TCRdb passed the multiplex PCR reads through MiXCR, listing each CDR3 protein once. The sample contains 700,000 to 950,000 distinct CDR3 sequences, roughly a third of which appear only once. The sample consisted of blood. The chain links TRBV20-1 to TRBJ1-4, with 8 bases fitting TRBD1. The TCR comes from a woman aged 40 to 50 with Graves' hyperthyroidism. The CDR3 region is CSAQGAANEKLFF. The CDR3 bases are TGCAGTGCCCAGGGGGCAGCTAATGAAAAACTGTTTTTT.